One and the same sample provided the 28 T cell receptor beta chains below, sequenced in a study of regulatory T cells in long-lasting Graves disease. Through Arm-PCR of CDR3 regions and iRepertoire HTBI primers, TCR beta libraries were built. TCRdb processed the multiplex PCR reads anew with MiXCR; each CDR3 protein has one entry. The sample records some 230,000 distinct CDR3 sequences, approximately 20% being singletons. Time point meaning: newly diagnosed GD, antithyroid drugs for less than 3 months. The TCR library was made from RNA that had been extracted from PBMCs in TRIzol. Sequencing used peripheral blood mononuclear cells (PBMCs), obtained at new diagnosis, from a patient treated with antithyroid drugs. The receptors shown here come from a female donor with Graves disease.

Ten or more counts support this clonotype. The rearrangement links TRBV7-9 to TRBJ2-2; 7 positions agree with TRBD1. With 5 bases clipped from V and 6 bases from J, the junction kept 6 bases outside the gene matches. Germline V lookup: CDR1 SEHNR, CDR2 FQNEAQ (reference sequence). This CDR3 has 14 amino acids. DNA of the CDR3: TGTGCCAGCAGCCGCACAGGGGTCCCCGGGGAGCTGTTTTTT. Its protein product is CASSRTGVPGELFF.

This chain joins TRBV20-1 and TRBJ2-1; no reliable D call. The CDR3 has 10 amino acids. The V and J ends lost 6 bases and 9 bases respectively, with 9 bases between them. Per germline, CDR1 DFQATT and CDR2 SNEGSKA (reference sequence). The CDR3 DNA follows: TGCAGTGCGGGATCCTTTGAGCAGTTCTTC. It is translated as CSAGSFEQFF.

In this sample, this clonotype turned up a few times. The CDR3 sequence is CASSPERLSYEQYF. CDR3 bases: TGTGCCAGCAGCCCCGAAAGGCTCTCCTACGAGCAGTACTTC. The chain carries TRBV6-1 and TRBJ2-7; no definite D call. This CDR3 comprises 14 residues. Germline CDR1 MNHNS, CDR2 SASEGT. Trimming took off 6 bases at V and 0 bases at J, with 12 bases between the two ends.

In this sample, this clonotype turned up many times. DNA of the CDR3: TGTGCCAGCAGCCGAATGGTGGAACCCGGGGAGCTGTTTTTT. Residues: CASSRMVEPGELFF. The gene calls are TRBV3-1 and TRBJ2-2; D is unresolved. Trimming removed 4 bases at V and 6 bases at J, with 12 bases between. This CDR3 comprises 14 residues. The germline V gene encodes CDR1 LGHDT and CDR2 YNNKEL (reference sequence).

For the CDR3, the DNA is TGTGCCACCAGTGATTTCGGGACTGCTTACAATGAGCAGTTCTTC. It yields the protein CATSDFGTAYNEQFF. The V and J genes are TRBV24-1 and TRBJ2-1, with D tentatively TRBD2 (6 bases). Between the trimmed V and J ends, which lost 1 base and 4 bases, there was a span of 10 bases. This CDR3 has 15 residues. Germline assignment: CDR1 KGHDR and CDR2 SFDVKD.

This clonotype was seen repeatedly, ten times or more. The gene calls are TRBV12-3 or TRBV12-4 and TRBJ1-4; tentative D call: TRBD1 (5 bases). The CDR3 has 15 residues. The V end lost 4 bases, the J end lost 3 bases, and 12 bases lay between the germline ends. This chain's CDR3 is CASSSNRSPNEKLFF. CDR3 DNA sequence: TGTGCCAGCAGTTCAAACAGGTCCCCTAATGAAAAACTGTTTTTT.

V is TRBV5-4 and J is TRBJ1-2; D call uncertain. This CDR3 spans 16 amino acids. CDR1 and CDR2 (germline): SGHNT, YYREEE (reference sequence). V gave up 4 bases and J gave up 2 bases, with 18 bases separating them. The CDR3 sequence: CASSPEQNLLNYGYTF. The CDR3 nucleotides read TGTGCCAGCAGCCCAGAACAGAACCTGCTGAACTATGGCTACACCTTC. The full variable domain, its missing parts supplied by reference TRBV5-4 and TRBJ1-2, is ETGVTQSPTHLIKTRGQQVTLRCSSQSGHNTVSWYQQALGQGPQFIFQYYREEENGRGNFPPRFSGLQFPNYSSELNVNALELDDSALYLCASSPEQNLLNYGYTFGSGTRLTVV.

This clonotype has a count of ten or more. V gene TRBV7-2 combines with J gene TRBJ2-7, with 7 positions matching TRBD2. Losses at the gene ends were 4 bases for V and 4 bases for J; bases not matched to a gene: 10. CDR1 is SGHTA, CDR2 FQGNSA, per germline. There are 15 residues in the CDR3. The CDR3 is CASSSTWRGSYEQYF. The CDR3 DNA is TGTGCCAGCAGCTCTACGTGGCGCGGGAGTTACGAGCAGTACTTC.

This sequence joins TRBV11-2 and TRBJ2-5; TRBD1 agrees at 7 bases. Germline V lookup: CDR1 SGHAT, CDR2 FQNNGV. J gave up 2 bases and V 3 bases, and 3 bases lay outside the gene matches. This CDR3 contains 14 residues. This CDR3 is CASSLGQRQETQYF. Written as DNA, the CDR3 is TGTGCCAGCAGCTTGGGACAGAGACAAGAGACCCAGTACTTC.

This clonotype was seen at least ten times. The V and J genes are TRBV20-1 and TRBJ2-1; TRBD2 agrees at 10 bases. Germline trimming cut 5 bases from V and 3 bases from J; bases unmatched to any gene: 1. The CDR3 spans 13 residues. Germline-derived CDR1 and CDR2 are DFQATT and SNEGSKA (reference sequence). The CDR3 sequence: CSASSGSYNEQFF. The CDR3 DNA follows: TGCAGTGCTTCTAGCGGGAGCTACAATGAGCAGTTCTTC.

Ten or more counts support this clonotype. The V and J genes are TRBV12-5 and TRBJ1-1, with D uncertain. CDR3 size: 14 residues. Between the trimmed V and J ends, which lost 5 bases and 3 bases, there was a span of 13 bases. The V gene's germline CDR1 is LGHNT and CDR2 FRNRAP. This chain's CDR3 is CASGPNHRDTEAFF. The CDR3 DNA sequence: TGTGCTAGTGGTCCCAATCACCGGGACACTGAAGCTTTCTTT.

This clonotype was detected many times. CDR3 nucleotide sequence: TGTGCCAGCAGCCCCACTAGCGGGAGGGCCCCCGGGGAGCTGTTTTTT. Encoded protein: CASSPTSGRAPGELFF. The J gene is TRBJ2-2, the V gene TRBV27, with 13 nucleotides matching TRBD2. The CDR3 runs 16 residues. V was clipped by 6 bases and J by 6 bases; unmatched bases: 7. Germline CDR1 is MNHEY and CDR2 is SMNVEV (reference sequence).

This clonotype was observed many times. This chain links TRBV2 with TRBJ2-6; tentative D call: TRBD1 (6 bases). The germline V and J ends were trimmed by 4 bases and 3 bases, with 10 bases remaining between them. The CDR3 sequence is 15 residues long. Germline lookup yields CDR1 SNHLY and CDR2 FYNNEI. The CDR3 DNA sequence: TGTGCCAGCAGTGGGAACAGGGTTGGGGCCAACGTCCTGACTTTC. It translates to CASSGNRVGANVLTF.

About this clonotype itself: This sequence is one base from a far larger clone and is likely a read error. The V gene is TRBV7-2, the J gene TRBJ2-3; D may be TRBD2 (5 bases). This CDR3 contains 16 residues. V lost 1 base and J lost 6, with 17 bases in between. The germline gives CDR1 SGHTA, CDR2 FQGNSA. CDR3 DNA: TGTGCCAGCAGCTTAGGCAACTCCGCGGGCGAGGATACGCAGTATTTT. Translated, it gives CASSLGNSAGEDTQYF.

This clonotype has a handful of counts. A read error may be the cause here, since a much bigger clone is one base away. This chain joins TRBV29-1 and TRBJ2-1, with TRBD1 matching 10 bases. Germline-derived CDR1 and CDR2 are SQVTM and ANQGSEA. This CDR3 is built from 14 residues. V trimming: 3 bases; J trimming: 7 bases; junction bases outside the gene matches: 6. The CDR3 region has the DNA TGCAGCGTTGATAGACAGGGGGCCAAAAATGAGCAGTTCTTC. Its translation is CSVDRQGAKNEQFF.

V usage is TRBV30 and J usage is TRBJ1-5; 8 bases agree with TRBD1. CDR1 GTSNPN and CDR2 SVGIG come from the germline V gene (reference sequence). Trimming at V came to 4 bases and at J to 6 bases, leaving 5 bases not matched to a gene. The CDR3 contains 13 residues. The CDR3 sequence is CAWTGQGGQPQHF. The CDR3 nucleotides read TGTGCCTGGACCGGACAGGGAGGTCAGCCCCAGCATTTT.

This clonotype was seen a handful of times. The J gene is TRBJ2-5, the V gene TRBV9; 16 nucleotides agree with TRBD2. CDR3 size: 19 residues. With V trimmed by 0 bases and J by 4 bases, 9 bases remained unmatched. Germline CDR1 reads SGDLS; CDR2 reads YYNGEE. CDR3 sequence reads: CASSVEGTSGRVLLETQYF. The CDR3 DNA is TGTGCCAGCAGCGTAGAGGGGACTAGCGGGAGGGTGTTGTTAGAGACCCAGTACTTC. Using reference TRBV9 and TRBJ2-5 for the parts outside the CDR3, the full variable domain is DSGVTQTPKHLITATGQRVTLRCSPRSGDLSVYWYQQSLDQGLQFLIQYYNGEERAKGNILERFSAQQFPDLHSELNLSSLELGDSALYFCASSVEGTSGRVLLETQYFGPGTRLLVL.

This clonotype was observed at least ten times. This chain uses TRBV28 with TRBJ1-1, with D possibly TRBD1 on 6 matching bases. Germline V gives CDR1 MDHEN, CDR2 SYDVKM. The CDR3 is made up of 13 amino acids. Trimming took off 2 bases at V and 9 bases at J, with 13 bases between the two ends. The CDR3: CASSLKGVKQAFF. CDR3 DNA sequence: TGTGCCAGCAGTTTAAAGGGGGTAAAGCAAGCTTTCTTT. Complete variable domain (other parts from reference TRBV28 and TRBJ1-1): DVKVTQSSRYLVKRTGEKVFLECVQDMDHENMFWYRQDPGLGLRLIYFSYDVKMKEKGDIPEGYSVSREKKERFSLILESASTNQTSMYLCASSLKGVKQAFFGQGTRLTVV.

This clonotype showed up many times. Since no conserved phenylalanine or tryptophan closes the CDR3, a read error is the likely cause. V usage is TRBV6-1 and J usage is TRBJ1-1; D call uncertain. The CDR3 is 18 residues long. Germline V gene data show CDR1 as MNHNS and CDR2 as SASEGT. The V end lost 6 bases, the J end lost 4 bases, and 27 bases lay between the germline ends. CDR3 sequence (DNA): TGTGCCAGCAGATACCTCTCAAGGGCCAATGGGTTTGGCACTGAAGCTTTCCTT. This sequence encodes CASRYLSRANGFGTEAFL.

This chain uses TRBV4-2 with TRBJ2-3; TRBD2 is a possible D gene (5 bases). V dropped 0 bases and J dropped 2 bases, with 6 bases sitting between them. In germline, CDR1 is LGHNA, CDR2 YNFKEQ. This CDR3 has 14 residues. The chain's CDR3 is CASSQERDTDTQYF. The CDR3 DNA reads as TGTGCCAGCAGCCAAGAGAGGGACACAGATACGCAGTATTTT.

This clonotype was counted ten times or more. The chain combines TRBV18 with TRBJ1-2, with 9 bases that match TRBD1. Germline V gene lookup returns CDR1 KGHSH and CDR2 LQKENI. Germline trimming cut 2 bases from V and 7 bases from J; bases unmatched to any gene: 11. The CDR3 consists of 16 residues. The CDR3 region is CASSPNPGTGTGGYTF. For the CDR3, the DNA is TGTGCCAGCTCACCAAATCCCGGGACAGGGACCGGTGGCTACACCTTC. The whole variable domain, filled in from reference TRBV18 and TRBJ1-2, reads NAGVMQNPRHLVRRRGQEARLRCSPMKGHSHVYWYRQLPEEGLKFMVYLQKENIIDESGMPKERFSAEFPKEGPSILRIQQVVRGDSAAYFCASSPNPGTGTGGYTFGSGTRLTVV.

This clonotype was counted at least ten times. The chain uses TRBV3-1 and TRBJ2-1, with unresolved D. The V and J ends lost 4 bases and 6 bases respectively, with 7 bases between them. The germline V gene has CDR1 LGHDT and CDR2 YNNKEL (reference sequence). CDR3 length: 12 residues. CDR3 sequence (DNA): TGTGCCAGCAGCCCCACCCGCAATGAGCAGTTCTTC. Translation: CASSPTRNEQFF.

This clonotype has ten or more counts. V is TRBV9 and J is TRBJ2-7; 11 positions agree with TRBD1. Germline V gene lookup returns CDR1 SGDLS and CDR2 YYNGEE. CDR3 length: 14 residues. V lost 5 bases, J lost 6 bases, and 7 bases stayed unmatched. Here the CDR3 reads CASSDRTGGGEQYF. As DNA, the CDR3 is TGTGCCAGCAGTGACCGGACAGGGGGCGGCGAGCAGTACTTC.

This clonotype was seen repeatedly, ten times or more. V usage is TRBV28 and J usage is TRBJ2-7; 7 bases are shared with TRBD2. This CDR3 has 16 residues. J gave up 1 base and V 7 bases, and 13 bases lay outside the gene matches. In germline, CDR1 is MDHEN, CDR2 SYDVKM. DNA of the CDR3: TGTGCCAGCATCGAGGGAGGGCCGCGGTTTTCCTACGAGCAGTACTTC. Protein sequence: CASIEGGPRFSYEQYF.

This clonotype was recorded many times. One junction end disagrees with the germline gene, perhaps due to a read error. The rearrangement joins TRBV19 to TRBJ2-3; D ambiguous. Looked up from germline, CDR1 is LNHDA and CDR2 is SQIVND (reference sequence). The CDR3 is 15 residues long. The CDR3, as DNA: TGTGCCAGTAGTCTAGAAGGGCCAGGCACAGATACGCAGTATTTT. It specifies CASSLEGPGTDTQYF.

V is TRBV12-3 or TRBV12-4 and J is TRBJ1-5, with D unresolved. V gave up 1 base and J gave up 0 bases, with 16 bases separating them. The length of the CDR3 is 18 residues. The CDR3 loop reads CASSLEVTRKYSNQPQHF. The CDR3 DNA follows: TGTGCCAGCAGTTTAGAGGTGACTAGAAAATATAGCAATCAGCCCCAGCATTTT.

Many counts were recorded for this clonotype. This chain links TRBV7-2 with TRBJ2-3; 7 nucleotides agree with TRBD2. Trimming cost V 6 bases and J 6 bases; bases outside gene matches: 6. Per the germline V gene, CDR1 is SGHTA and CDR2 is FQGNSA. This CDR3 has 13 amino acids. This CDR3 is CASRAGVLDTQYF. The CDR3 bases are TGTGCCAGCAGGGCGGGAGTACTGGATACGCAGTATTTT.

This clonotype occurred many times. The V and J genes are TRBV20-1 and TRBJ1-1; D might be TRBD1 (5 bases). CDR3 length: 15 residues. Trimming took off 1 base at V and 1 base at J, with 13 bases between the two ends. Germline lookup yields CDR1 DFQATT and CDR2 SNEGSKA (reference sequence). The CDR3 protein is CSARVGLFSNTEAFF. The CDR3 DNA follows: TGCAGTGCTAGAGTGGGGCTTTTTTCGAACACTGAAGCTTTCTTT.